Presented here are 24 T cell receptor beta chains from one specimen sequenced in a study of T cells in Graves' hyperthyroidism and ophthalmopathy. TCR beta CDR3 region amplification was performed from RNA transcripts. With the HTBI primer set, the TCR CDR3 went through a first round of RT-PCR. TCRdb itself ran the multiplex PCR reads through MiXCR, one entry per CDR3 protein. Among some 200,000 distinct CDR3 sequences listed, 17% were seen once. Sequences were obtained from blood. The origin of the receptors is a man in his fifties with Graves' hyperthyroidism.

This clonotype was seen ten or more times. The chain carries TRBV7-2 and TRBJ2-7, with TRBD2 identical over 8 bases. Germline V CDR1 and CDR2: SGHTA, FQGNSA. The CDR3 extends over 15 amino acids. The trim removed 5 bases at V and 0 bases at J, leaving 6 bases unmatched. CDR3: CASSRAGVRSYEQYF. As DNA, the CDR3 is TGTGCCAGCAGCCGAGCGGGGGTCCGCTCCTACGAGCAGTACTTC.

This clonotype was counted ten times or more. V and J are TRBV28 and TRBJ2-7; 8 nucleotides match TRBD2. V lost 5 bases to trimming and J lost 0 bases; unmatched junction nucleotides: 6. This CDR3 spans 15 amino acids. Germline CDR1 is MDHEN and CDR2 is SYDVKM. CDR3 nucleotide sequence: TGTGCCAGCAGTGGGACTAGGTCCTTCTCCTACGAGCAGTACTTC. This codes for CASSGTRSFSYEQYF. Variable domain in full (rest from reference TRBV28 and TRBJ2-7): DVKVTQSSRYLVKRTGEKVFLECVQDMDHENMFWYRQDPGLGLRLIYFSYDVKMKEKGDIPEGYSVSREKKERFSLILESASTNQTSMYLCASSGTRSFSYEQYFGPGTRLTVT.

This clonotype came up many times. In nucleotides, the CDR3 is TGTGCCAGCACCGACCCCTGGGGGCTTAACTCCTACGAGCAGTACTTC. Its translation is CASTDPWGLNSYEQYF. V is TRBV6-2 or TRBV6-3 and J is TRBJ2-7, with D perhaps TRBD1 (6 bases). Trimming left V 7 bases short and J 0 bases short, with 19 bases between. CDR1 is MNHEY, CDR2 SVGEGT, per germline. This CDR3 region has 16 residues.

The V call is TRBV20-1, the J call TRBJ1-2; TRBD1 matches at 7 bases. Germline V gene lookup returns CDR1 DFQATT and CDR2 SNEGSKA (reference sequence). The CDR3 contains 12 residues. The V segment lost 8 bases and the J segment 3 bases; nucleotides outside the gene matches: 6. In DNA, the CDR3 is TGCAGTTGCCCAGGGACAGACTATGGCTACACCTTC. This codes for CSCPGTDYGYTF.

The chain couples TRBV12-3 or TRBV12-4 to TRBJ2-7; 7 bases map to TRBD1. The junction had 0 bases not matched to a gene; V was cut back by 5 bases and J by 5 bases. CDR3 size: 11 residues. The CDR3 sequence is CASSTGDEQYF. In DNA, the CDR3 is TGTGCCAGCAGTACAGGGGACGAGCAGTACTTC.

Worth noting for this clonotype: This may come from a read error, since a much larger clone is one base off. The chain uses TRBV5-1 and TRBJ2-2; TRBD1 matches at 8 bases. The CDR3 runs to 15 residues. Germline V gene data show CDR1 as SGHRS and CDR2 as YFSETQ. After removal of 4 bases from V and 4 bases from J, the junction contained 6 bases not matched to a gene. This CDR3 reads CASSKGQETTGELFF. In nucleotides, the CDR3 is TGCGCCAGCAGCAAGGGACAGGAGACCACCGGGGAGCTGTTTTTT.

This clonotype was seen at least ten times. V usage is TRBV30 and J usage is TRBJ1-6; no definite D call. CDR1 and CDR2 (germline): GTSNPN, SVGIG (reference sequence). This CDR3 has 12 amino acids. Deletions cut 4 bases from V and 7 bases from J, with 8 bases between. The CDR3 spells CAWMDANSPLHF. For the CDR3, the DNA is TGTGCCTGGATGGATGCCAATTCACCCCTCCACTTT.

This clonotype was detected many times. The V gene is TRBV5-1, the J gene TRBJ2-1; D gene unclear. The V end was cut by 1 base, the J end by 0 bases, with 17 bases between. Germline values: CDR1 SGHRS, CDR2 YFSETQ. CDR3 length: 18 residues. Here the CDR3 DNA reads TGCGCCAGCAGCTTGACATCTTTAGCCGAAAGCTCCTACAATGAGCAGTTCTTC. It translates to CASSLTSLAESSYNEQFF.

The rearrangement links TRBV6-5 to TRBJ1-2; no clear D. The CDR3 is made up of 9 amino acids. V was shortened by 4 bases and J by 8 bases, with 2 bases between the two germline ends. In germline, CDR1 is MNHEY, CDR2 SVGAGI. CDR3 sequence: CASSLGYTF. In nucleotides, the CDR3 is TGTGCCAGCAGTTTGGGCTACACCTTC.

A few counts support this clonotype. V is TRBV5-1 and J is TRBJ2-7; the D gene is possibly TRBD1 (5 bases). The V gene lost 0 bases and the J gene lost 0 bases, with 13 bases spanning the gap. The germline V gene has CDR1 SGHRS and CDR2 YFSETQ. The CDR3 runs 16 residues. The CDR3 DNA reads TGCGCCAGCAGCTTGGCCGCGACAGTCAGCTCCTACGAGCAGTACTTC. This sequence encodes CASSLAATVSSYEQYF.

This clonotype was seen many times. V is TRBV14 and J is TRBJ1-1; weak D call: TRBD1 (5 bases). The CDR3 length is 16 residues. The V end was cut by 2 bases, the J end by 2 bases, with 15 bases between. Germline V gives CDR1 SGHDN, CDR2 FVKESK. The CDR3 sequence: CASSQRGGSLNTEAFF. CDR3 nucleotides: TGTGCCAGCAGCCAAAGGGGCGGGTCTCTTAACACTGAAGCTTTCTTT.

Concerning this clonotype itself: Given a much more abundant clone one base away, this may be a read error. The chain joins TRBV3-1 to TRBJ2-7, with 10 positions matching TRBD1. The CDR3 spans 16 residues. V was pared by 5 bases and J by 4 bases, with 11 bases of the junction left unmatched. Per germline, CDR1 LGHDT and CDR2 YNNKEL (reference sequence). CDR3 DNA: TGTGCCAGCAGCTTCCAGACAGGGGGCGGCCGGTACGAGCAGTACTTC. This sequence encodes CASSFQTGGGRYEQYF.

In DNA, the CDR3 is TGTGCCAGCAGCTTATGGACAGGGAGCACTGAAGCTTTCTTT. Protein sequence: CASSLWTGSTEAFF. J is TRBJ1-1 and V is TRBV7-2, with 8 bases identical to TRBD1. Germline V lookup: CDR1 SGHTA, CDR2 FQGNSA. V was clipped by 2 bases and J by 4 bases; unmatched bases: 3. The CDR3 contains 14 residues.

This clonotype has ten or more counts. J is TRBJ2-1 and V is TRBV24-1; D unclear. There are 12 residues in the CDR3. The V and J ends lost 4 bases and 1 base respectively, with 1 base between them. Germline CDR1 reads KGHDR; CDR2 reads SFDVKD. The CDR3 bases are TGTGCCACCAGTGAATCCTACAATGAGCAGTTCTTC. Its protein product is CATSESYNEQFF.

This rearrangement joins TRBV11-3 to TRBJ2-4; 12 nucleotides line up with TRBD2. In germline, CDR1 is SGHNT, CDR2 YENEEA. The ends lost 3 bases at V and 8 bases at J; junction bases unmatched: 8. This CDR3 has 16 amino acids. The DNA of the CDR3 is TGTGCCAGCAGCTTGGAAGGACTAGCGGGATCAGACATTCAGTACTTC. Encoded protein: CASSLEGLAGSDIQYF.

This clonotype showed up just a few times. V and J are TRBV7-2 and TRBJ2-1, with TRBD2 matching 9 bases. This CDR3 contains 16 residues. Trimming at V came to 2 bases and at J to 10 bases, leaving 12 bases not matched to a gene. CDR1 and CDR2 from the germline V gene are SGHTA and FQGNSA. The CDR3, as DNA: TGTGCCAGCAGCTTATTTAGGGGACTAGCCCTAGCGGAGCAGTTCTTC. Protein: CASSLFRGLALAEQFF.

This clonotype was counted ten times or more. The chain carries TRBV6-6 and TRBJ1-5; a possible D gene is TRBD1 (5 bases). CDR1 is MNHNY, CDR2 SVGAGI, per germline (reference sequence). CDR3 size: 14 residues. The V gene lost 0 bases and the J gene lost 9 bases, with 12 bases spanning the gap. CDR3: CASSYSGADRPQHF. The CDR3 nucleotides read TGTGCCAGCAGTTACTCCGGGGCCGATCGGCCCCAGCATTTT.

This clonotype was seen repeatedly, ten times or more. The chain joins TRBV12-3 or TRBV12-4 to TRBJ2-7; D call uncertain. The CDR3 loop spans 12 amino acids. Trimming left V 3 bases short and J 3 bases short, with 6 bases between. The CDR3 loop reads CASSLYRYEQYF. For the CDR3, the DNA is TGTGCCAGCAGTTTGTACCGCTACGAGCAGTACTTC.

This clonotype has at least ten counts. This chain links TRBV7-2 with TRBJ2-3; unclear D gene. The CDR3 spans 15 residues. Germline-derived CDR1 and CDR2 are SGHTA and FQGNSA. V was cut by 5 bases and J by 0 bases, with 12 bases left in between. CDR3 loop: CASSATLLSTDTQYF. In nucleotides, the CDR3 is TGTGCCAGCAGCGCTACACTTCTGAGCACAGATACGCAGTATTTT.

This clonotype was seen many times. The chain joins TRBV20-1 to TRBJ2-7; 7 bases agree with TRBD2. Trimming cost V 6 bases and J 0 bases; bases outside gene matches: 11. Germline CDR1 and CDR2: DFQATT and SNEGSKA (reference sequence). This CDR3 has 15 residues. CDR3 region: CSAPPPRGGSYEQYF. The CDR3 bases are TGCAGTGCCCCACCTCCTCGCGGGGGCTCCTACGAGCAGTACTTC.

This clonotype was seen a handful of times. V gene TRBV5-1 combines with J gene TRBJ2-1; TRBD2 matches at 11 bases. Germline V gives CDR1 SGHRS, CDR2 YFSETQ. V lost 0 bases to trimming and J lost 5 bases; unmatched junction nucleotides: 4. The CDR3 runs to 16 residues. The CDR3 DNA sequence: TGCGCCAGCAGCTTGGAGGGACTAGCGGCCAACAATGAGCAGTTCTTC. Its translation: CASSLEGLAANNEQFF.

The sample holds many counts of this clonotype. The chain recombines TRBV11-2 with TRBJ1-1, with unresolved D. Germline V gene sequence: CDR1 SGHAT, CDR2 FQNNGV. Trimming removed 5 bases at V and 8 bases at J, with 18 bases between. The CDR3 covers 14 residues. CDR3 DNA: TGTGCCAGCAGCGGACGGACGGTCGGGGAGGAAGCTTTCTTT. It codes for CASSGRTVGEEAFF.

The chain combines TRBV18 with TRBJ2-4, with D possibly being TRBD2 (5 bases). The V gene lost 4 bases and the J gene lost 2 bases, with 18 bases spanning the gap. The CDR3 spans 17 residues. CDR1 KGHSH and CDR2 LQKENI come from the germline V gene. In nucleotides, the CDR3 is TGTGCCAGCTCACTGGAAAAGGGAGTGCTACCCAAAAACATTCAGTACTTC. Residues: CASSLEKGVLPKNIQYF.

This clonotype showed up many times. The V gene is TRBV6-1, the J gene TRBJ2-5, with TRBD2 matching 7 bases. Trimming cost V 0 bases and J 2 bases; bases outside gene matches: 12. CDR1 is MNHNS, CDR2 SASEGT, per germline. This CDR3 comprises 18 residues. The CDR3 sequence: CASSEALRASGAQETQYF. CDR3 coding DNA: TGTGCCAGCAGTGAAGCGCTTCGGGCTAGCGGAGCTCAAGAGACCCAGTACTTC.